A single sample gave rise to the 14 T cell receptor beta chains below, sequenced in a study of somatic mutations in cytotoxic T cells in rheumatoid arthritis. Assay used: immunoSEQ multiplex PCR; TCRdb lists only in-frame clones, some missing. The data show thousands of clones, roughly 80% seen once. This sample comprised CD8+ T cells sorted from blood, obtained at a follow-up visit. These receptors all come from a woman between 65 and 79 years old with rheumatoid arthritis.

The sample holds a few counts of this clone. The chain has TRBV7-2 and TRBJ1-2; D is possibly TRBD1 (5 bases). V was clipped by 5 bases and J by 4 bases, with 11 bases between them. CDR1 and CDR2 (germline): SGHTA, FQGNSA. The CDR3 is 13 amino acids. The CDR3 loop reads CASSAGLGYGYTF. CDR3 DNA sequence: TGTGCCAGCAGCGCGGGACTGGGCTATGGCTACACCTTC.

Sample share makes this clone medium-sized (0.01 to 0.1%). V gene TRBV28 combines with J gene TRBJ2-7; D gene ambiguous. With 3 bases removed from V and 5 bases from J, the gap between germline ends came to 14 bases. Germline V gene data show CDR1 as MDHEN and CDR2 as SYDVKM. This CDR3 region has 14 residues. As DNA, the CDR3 is TGTGCCAGCAGTTTTTTCGACAAGAGGAACGAGCAGTACTTC. It codes for CASSFFDKRNEQYF.

This clone was detected a few times. This chain uses TRBV27 with TRBJ2-7; D possibly matches TRBD1 or TRBD2 (5 bases each). CDR3 length: 17 amino acids. Germline assignment: CDR1 MNHEY and CDR2 SMNVEV (reference sequence). V lost 3 bases and J lost 3, with 21 bases in between. The CDR3 region has the DNA TGTGCCAGCAGTTTCCTACCCGGGGCGGCTATCATCTACGAGCAGTACTTC. Amino acid sequence: CASSFLPGAAIIYEQYF.

This chain joins TRBV10-3 and TRBJ2-3; 7 nucleotides line up with TRBD2. The junction had 9 bases not matched to a gene; V was cut back by 11 bases and J by 4 bases. This CDR3 is 13 amino acids long. CDR1 ENHRY and CDR2 SYGVKD come from the germline V gene. The CDR3 region is CAVAGVSADTQYF. CDR3 coding DNA: TGTGCCGTTGCGGGGGTTTCGGCAGATACGCAGTATTTT.

The V call is TRBV6-1, the J call TRBJ1-5; D remains ambiguous. The V end was cut by 7 bases, the J end by 3 bases, with 13 bases between. The CDR3 has 14 residues. Germline V gene lookup returns CDR1 MNHNS and CDR2 SASEGT. The CDR3 sequence is CASTGVPTNQPQHF. In DNA form, the CDR3 reads TGTGCCAGCACGGGAGTACCCACCAATCAGCCCCAGCATTTT.

The chain employs TRBV9 and TRBJ2-3; TRBD2 agrees at 7 bases. V lost 4 bases to trimming and J lost 4 bases; unmatched junction nucleotides: 3. The CDR3 is 13 residues long. Germline V gives CDR1 SGDLS, CDR2 YYNGEE. The CDR3 protein is CASSPGGADTQYF. The CDR3 nucleotides are TGTGCCAGCAGCCCTGGGGGGGCAGATACGCAGTATTTT.

The V gene is TRBV6-4, the J gene TRBJ2-7; D is unresolved. From germline, CDR1 is MRHNA and CDR2 SNTAGT. Trimming took off 0 bases at V and 5 bases at J, with 8 bases between the two ends. The CDR3 sequence is 13 residues long. The DNA for the CDR3 is TGTGCCAGCAGTGACTCCCCTGGGGACGAGCAGTACTTC. It specifies CASSDSPGDEQYF.

The CDR3 DNA reads TGTGCCAGCAGCAGGAGACAGGGGGCTAACGAGCAGTTCTTC. Protein sequence: CASSRRQGANEQFF. This chain links TRBV2 with TRBJ2-1; 10 bases agree with TRBD1. There are 14 residues in the CDR3. The trim removed 6 bases at V and 10 bases at J, leaving 9 bases unmatched. Germline values: CDR1 SNHLY, CDR2 FYNNEI.

The chain recombines TRBV4-1 with TRBJ2-3, with TRBD2 as a possible D gene (5 bases). V was cut by 3 bases and J by 0 bases, with 10 bases left in between. Looked up from germline, CDR1 is MGHRA and CDR2 is YSYEKL. This CDR3 comprises 15 residues. The CDR3 reads CASSQVLVSTDTQYF. As DNA, the CDR3 is TGCGCCAGCAGCCAGGTACTAGTTAGCACAGATACGCAGTATTTT.

The chain has TRBV11-1 and TRBJ1-2, with D tentatively TRBD1 (6 bases). Per germline, CDR1 SGHAT and CDR2 FQDESV (reference sequence). Trimming shortened V by 3 bases and J by 8 bases, and 19 bases separated the two germline ends. The CDR3 loop spans 15 amino acids. Here the CDR3 DNA reads TGTGCCAGCAGCTTCTGGGACACCAAGGCTGAGGGCTACACCTTC. Residues: CASSFWDTKAEGYTF.

This sequence joins TRBV29-1 and TRBJ1-4; the match to TRBD1 covers 8 bases. The ends lost 4 bases at V and 7 bases at J; junction bases unmatched: 5. The CDR3 sequence is 13 residues long. Looked up from germline, CDR1 is SQVTM and CDR2 is ANQGSEA. The CDR3 nucleotides read TGCAGCGTTGCCCAGGGGGCAGGTGAAAAACTGTTTTTT. Encoded protein: CSVAQGAGEKLFF.

V is TRBV11-2 and J is TRBJ1-4; TRBD1 matches at 7 bases. Germline CDR1 SGHAT, CDR2 FQNNGV. V gave up 5 bases and J gave up 4 bases; unmatched junction bases: 1. The length of the CDR3 is 13 residues. The chain's CDR3 is CASSPGGNEKLFF. DNA for the CDR3: TGTGCCAGCAGCCCAGGGGGTAATGAAAAACTGTTTTTT. Filled out from reference TRBV11-2 and TRBJ1-4, the complete variable domain reads EAGVAQSPRYKIIEKRQSVAFWCNPISGHATLYWYQQILGQGPKLLIQFQNNGVVDDSQLPKDRFSAERLKGVDSTLKIQPAKLEDSAVYLCASSPGGNEKLFFGSGTQLSVL.

The gene calls are TRBV4-1 and TRBJ2-3; 9 bases fit TRBD1. With V trimmed by 2 bases and J by 3 bases, 6 bases remained unmatched. The CDR3 is made up of 16 amino acids. The germline gives CDR1 MGHRA, CDR2 YSYEKL. In nucleotides, the CDR3 is TGCGCCAGCAGCCAACTCGACAGGGGGGGTACAGATACGCAGTATTTT. Its protein is CASSQLDRGGTDTQYF.

This chain joins TRBV9 and TRBJ2-7; 8 nucleotides agree with TRBD1. The CDR3 is 13 amino acids. After removal of 1 base from V and 6 bases from J, the junction contained 3 bases not matched to a gene. Looked up from germline, CDR1 is SGDLS and CDR2 is YYNGEE. This CDR3 reads CASSVQGASEQYF. The CDR3 DNA sequence: TGTGCCAGCAGCGTACAGGGGGCCAGCGAGCAGTACTTC.